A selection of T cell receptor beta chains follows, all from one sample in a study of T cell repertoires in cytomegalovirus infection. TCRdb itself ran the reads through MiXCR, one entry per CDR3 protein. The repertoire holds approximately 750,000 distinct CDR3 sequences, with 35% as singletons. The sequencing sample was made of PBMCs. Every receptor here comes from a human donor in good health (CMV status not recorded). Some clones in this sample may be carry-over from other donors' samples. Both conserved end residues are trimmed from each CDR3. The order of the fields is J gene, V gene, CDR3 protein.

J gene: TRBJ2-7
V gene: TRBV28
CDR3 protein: ASTSPGIFGYEQY

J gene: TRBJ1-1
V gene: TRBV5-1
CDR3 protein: ASSKGGDSGNTEAF

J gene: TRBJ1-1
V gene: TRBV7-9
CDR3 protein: ASSTWESGTGGERSEAF

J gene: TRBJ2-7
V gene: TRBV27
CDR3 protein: ASSLSIYREQY

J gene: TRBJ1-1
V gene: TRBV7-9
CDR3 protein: ASSLGWANTEAF

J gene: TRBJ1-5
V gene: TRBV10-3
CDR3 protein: ATTGAAGSGQPQH

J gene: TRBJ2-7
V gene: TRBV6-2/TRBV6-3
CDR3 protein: ASSYQSFLTGAFEQY

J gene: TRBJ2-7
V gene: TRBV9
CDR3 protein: ASSVEGAGAHYEQY

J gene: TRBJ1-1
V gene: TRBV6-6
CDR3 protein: ASSGEPGGTEAF

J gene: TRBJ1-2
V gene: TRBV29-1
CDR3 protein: TIPGGGVFT

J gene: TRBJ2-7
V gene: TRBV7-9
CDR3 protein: ASSLGSGTGGEQY

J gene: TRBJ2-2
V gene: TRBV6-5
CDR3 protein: ASSYFNLGGGPTGELF

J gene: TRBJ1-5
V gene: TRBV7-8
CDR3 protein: ASSPHNQPQH

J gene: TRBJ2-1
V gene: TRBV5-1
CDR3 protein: ASSLWSGGAYNEQF

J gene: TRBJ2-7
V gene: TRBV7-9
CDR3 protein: ASSWERGVSYEQY

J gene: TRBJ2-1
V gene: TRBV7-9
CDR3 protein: ASTSGANEQF

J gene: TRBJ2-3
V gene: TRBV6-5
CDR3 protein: ASSYGERAADTQY

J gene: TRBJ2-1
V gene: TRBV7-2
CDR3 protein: ASSLLGQVYNEQF

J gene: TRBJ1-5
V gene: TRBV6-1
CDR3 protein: ASRDLSNQPQH

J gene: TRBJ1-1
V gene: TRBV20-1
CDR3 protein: SAIVSDGMVENTEAF

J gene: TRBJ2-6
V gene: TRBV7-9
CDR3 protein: ASSLVDAGGGGSGANVLT

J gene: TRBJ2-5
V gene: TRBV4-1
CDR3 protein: ASSQDGSGTPQKAQY

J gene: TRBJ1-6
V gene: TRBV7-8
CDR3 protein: ASSLGQNSPLH

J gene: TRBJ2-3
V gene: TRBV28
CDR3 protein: ASSGTGWFTDTQY

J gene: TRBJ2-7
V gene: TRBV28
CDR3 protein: ASSLQAEWNEQY

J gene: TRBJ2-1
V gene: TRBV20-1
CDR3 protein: SAPRGTGGNEQF

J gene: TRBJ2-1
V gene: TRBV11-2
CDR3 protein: ASSSLGRAGNEQF

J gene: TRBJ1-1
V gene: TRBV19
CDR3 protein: ASSRRESDAF

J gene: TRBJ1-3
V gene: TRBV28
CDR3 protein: ASSSGGGRNTIY

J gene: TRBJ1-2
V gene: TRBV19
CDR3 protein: ASSIRFYGYT

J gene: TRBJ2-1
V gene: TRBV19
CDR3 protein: ASSIGGRAGDEQF

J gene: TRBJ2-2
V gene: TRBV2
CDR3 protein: ASRSQGARTGELF

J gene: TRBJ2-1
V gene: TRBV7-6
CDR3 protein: ASSPFERNYNEQF

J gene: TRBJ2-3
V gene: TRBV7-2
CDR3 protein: ASSLTGAADTQY

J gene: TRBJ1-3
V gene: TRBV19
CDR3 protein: ASKIQMGGNTIY

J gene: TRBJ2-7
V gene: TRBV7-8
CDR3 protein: ASSRGAGRAYEQY

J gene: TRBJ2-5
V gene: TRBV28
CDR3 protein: ASTRRETQY

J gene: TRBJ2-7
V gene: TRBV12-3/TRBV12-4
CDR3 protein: ASSLSAGDSDEQY

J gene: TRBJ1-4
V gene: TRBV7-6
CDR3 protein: ASSPPRGDEKLF

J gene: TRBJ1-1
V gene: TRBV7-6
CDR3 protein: ASSFKTGAGTEAF

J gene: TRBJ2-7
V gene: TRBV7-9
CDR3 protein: ASSSPTGGSYEQY

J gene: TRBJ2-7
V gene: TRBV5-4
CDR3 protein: ASSYLVGYEQY

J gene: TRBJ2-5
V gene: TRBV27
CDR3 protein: ASSLSIRVRETQY